What follows are 29 T cell receptor beta chains derived from one specimen sequenced in a study of CD8 T cells in Susac syndrome. RNA in amounts of roughly 0.45 to 1 ug was reverse transcribed with random hexamers. TCRdb passed the immunoSEQ multiplex PCR reads through MiXCR, listing each CDR3 protein once. The data contain around 110,000 distinct CDR3 sequences, over 90% of them singletons. Material: CD8+ T cells from PBMCs. The receptors shown here come from a human donor with Susac syndrome.

The chain employs TRBV9 and TRBJ2-3, with D perhaps TRBD1 (6 bases). V lost 0 bases to trimming and J lost 5 bases, with 16 bases between them. The CDR3 spans 16 residues. CDR1 and CDR2 (germline): SGDLS, YYNGEE. CDR3 loop: CASSVEGDTVGDTQYF. CDR3 nucleotide sequence: TGTGCCAGCAGCGTAGAGGGGGACACCGTGGGAGATACGCAGTATTTT.

This chain connects TRBV2 to TRBJ2-5; D unresolved. Germline values: CDR1 SNHLY, CDR2 FYNNEI. The CDR3 runs to 13 residues. Trimming took 3 bases from V and 1 from J, leaving 6 bases between them. CDR3 sequence (DNA): TGTGCCAGCAGTGAGGTCTTCCAAGAGACCCAGTACTTC. This translates into CASSEVFQETQYF.

CDR3 DNA: TGTGCCACCAGCCCAACCGAGGGGTACGAGCAGTACTTC. Translating it yields CATSPTEGYEQYF. The chain carries TRBV15 and TRBJ2-7, with D perhaps TRBD1 or TRBD2 (5 bases each). The CDR3 consists of 13 residues. Germline CDR1 reads LNHNV; CDR2 reads YYDKDF (reference sequence). V was pared by 5 bases and J by 4 bases, with 12 bases between.

This clonotype is a singleton in its sample. The chain has TRBV7-2 and TRBJ2-1; 10 positions agree with TRBD2. The CDR3 is made up of 16 amino acids. The germline CDR1 and CDR2 sequences are SGHTA and FQGNSA. V trimming: 2 bases; J trimming: 9 bases; junction bases outside the gene matches: 10. The CDR3 loop reads CASSLRVSGGEGEQFF. CDR3 in DNA: TGTGCCAGCAGCTTACGCGTGAGCGGGGGGGAGGGTGAGCAGTTCTTC. The full variable domain, its missing parts supplied by reference TRBV7-2 and TRBJ2-1, is GAGVSQSPSNKVTEKGKDVELRCDPISGHTALYWYRQSLGQGLEFLIYFQGNSAPDKSGLPSDRFSAERTGGSVSTLTIQRTQQEDSAVYLCASSLRVSGGEGEQFFGPGTRLTVL.

V gene TRBV29-1 combines with J gene TRBJ2-7, with TRBD1 identical over 7 bases. The trim removed 7 bases at V and 4 bases at J, leaving 7 bases unmatched. Per germline, CDR1 SQVTM and CDR2 ANQGSEA. The CDR3 contains 12 residues. The CDR3 protein is CSALGDRYEQYF. The CDR3, as DNA: TGCAGCGCCCTCGGGGACAGATACGAGCAGTACTTC.

The rearrangement links TRBV29-1 to TRBJ1-4, with D perhaps TRBD1 (5 bases). The V end lost 0 bases, the J end lost 17 bases, and 13 bases lay between the germline ends. The CDR3 runs 11 residues. Germline V lookup: CDR1 SQVTM, CDR2 ANQGSEA. The CDR3 spells CSVEDSGEIFF. The CDR3 coding sequence is TGCAGCGTTGAAGATTCGGGGGAGATTTTTTTT. Drawing the rest from reference TRBV29-1 and TRBJ1-4, the complete variable domain is SAVISQKPSRDICQRGTSLTIQCQVDSQVTMMFWYRQQPGQSLTLIATANQGSEATYESGFVIDKFPISRPNLTFSTLTVSNMSPEDSSIYLCSVEDSGEIFFGSGTQLSVL.

The chain employs TRBV11-2 and TRBJ2-5; 7 bases fit TRBD1. J was trimmed by 2 bases and V by 3 bases; bases with no gene match: 12. This CDR3 has 17 residues. The V gene's germline CDR1 is SGHAT and CDR2 FQNNGV. In nucleotides, the CDR3 is TGTGCCAGCAGCTTGAACAACAGGGGTTTGGTGCAAGAGACCCAGTACTTC. The encoded protein is CASSLNNRGLVQETQYF.

The V call is TRBV6-4, the J call TRBJ1-1, with D unresolved. CDR3 length equals 13 residues. Germline lookup yields CDR1 MRHNA and CDR2 SNTAGT. Trimming shortened V by 4 bases and J by 4 bases, and 10 bases separated the two germline ends. CDR3 residues: CASSAPPATEAFF. The CDR3 region has the DNA TGTGCCAGCAGTGCCCCACCTGCCACTGAAGCTTTCTTT.

V usage is TRBV4-1 and J usage is TRBJ2-7, with unresolved D. V shed 1 base and J shed 6 bases, with 13 bases lying between them. Germline V lookup: CDR1 MGHRA, CDR2 YSYEKL. CDR3 length: 14 residues. CDR3 nucleotides: TGCGCCAGCAGCCAAGTTGGCGGCAGCAGCGAGCAGTACTTC. Amino acids: CASSQVGGSSEQYF.

The V and J genes are TRBV9 and TRBJ2-3; a possible D gene is TRBD2 (5 bases). Trimming shortened V by 4 bases and J by 2 bases, and 14 bases separated the two germline ends. The CDR3 totals 15 residues. Germline V gene lookup returns CDR1 SGDLS and CDR2 YYNGEE. CDR3 sequence reads: CASSPSGGTTDTQYF. Written as DNA, the CDR3 is TGTGCCAGCAGCCCCAGCGGCGGAACCACAGATACGCAGTATTTT.

This rearrangement joins TRBV7-8 to TRBJ2-7; D ambiguous. The length of the CDR3 is 16 residues. CDR1 and CDR2 (germline): SGHVS, FQNEAQ. The V end was cut by 1 base, the J end by 2 bases, with 15 bases between. CDR3 nucleotides: TGTGCCAGCAGCTTAGGAGCGTGGCAGGCTGCCTACGAGCAGTACTTC. This codes for CASSLGAWQAAYEQYF.

In this sample, this clonotype turned up once. V usage is TRBV2 and J usage is TRBJ2-1, with 12 bases lining up with TRBD2. After removal of 6 bases from V and 4 bases from J, the junction contained 7 bases not matched to a gene. CDR3 length: 16 amino acids. Germline V gene lookup returns CDR1 SNHLY and CDR2 FYNNEI. The CDR3 loop is CASRLETSGGYNEQFF. CDR3 coding DNA: TGTGCCAGCAGACTGGAGACTAGCGGGGGTTACAATGAGCAGTTCTTC.

The genes are TRBV21-1 and TRBJ2-5; the D call in the table, TRBD2, was not verified against the DNA. TRBV21-1 is reported as a pseudogene. The CDR3 loop spans 15 amino acids. The CDR3 region is CASSKGGQSQETQYF. Written as DNA, the CDR3 is TGTGCCAGCAGCAAAGGCGGGCAGAGCCAAGAGACCCAGTACTTC.

V and J are TRBV27 and TRBJ2-1; 10 bases fit TRBD2. This CDR3 is built from 14 residues. The J segment lost 4 bases and the V segment lost 4 bases, leaving 1 base of the junction unmatched. CDR1 and CDR2 (germline): MNHEY, SMNVEV (reference sequence). The CDR3 loop is CASSYSGGYNEQFF. DNA of the CDR3: TGTGCCAGCAGTTATAGCGGGGGGTACAATGAGCAGTTCTTC.

This rearrangement joins TRBV19 to TRBJ2-5, with 8 bases that match TRBD1. There are 14 residues in the CDR3. With V trimmed by 5 bases and J by 5 bases, 7 bases remained unmatched. CDR1 LNHDA and CDR2 SQIVND come from the germline V gene (reference sequence). CDR3 DNA: TGTGCCAGTAGTCCTCAGGGGGCGTGGGAGACCCAGTACTTC. It specifies CASSPQGAWETQYF.

The gene calls are TRBV20-1 and TRBJ2-1, with 7 bases lining up with TRBD2. CDR3 length: 15 residues. CDR1 and CDR2 from the germline V gene are DFQATT and SNEGSKA (reference sequence). Losses at the gene ends were 5 bases for V and 1 base for J; bases not matched to a gene: 8. In DNA form, the CDR3 reads TGCAGTGCTCCCGCAACGGGGGGTTCCTACAATGAGCAGTTCTTC. Amino acid sequence: CSAPATGGSYNEQFF.

The rearrangement links TRBV28 to TRBJ2-1; D is uncertain. The CDR3 is made up of 13 amino acids. V lost 3 bases to trimming and J lost 8 bases, with 11 bases between them. The germline V gene encodes CDR1 MDHEN and CDR2 SYDVKM. Here the CDR3 DNA reads TGTGCCAGCAGTTTGATCACGGTCGATGAGCAGTTCTTC. Translation gives CASSLITVDEQFF. Filled out from reference TRBV28 and TRBJ2-1, the complete variable domain reads DVKVTQSSRYLVKRTGEKVFLECVQDMDHENMFWYRQDPGLGLRLIYFSYDVKMKEKGDIPEGYSVSREKKERFSLILESASTNQTSMYLCASSLITVDEQFFGPGTRLTVL.

The chain links TRBV6-5 to TRBJ2-5; 7 nucleotides align to TRBD1. The germline CDR1 and CDR2 sequences are MNHEY and SVGAGI. The V and J ends lost 2 bases and 2 bases, in that order; junction bases with no gene match: 5. The CDR3 consists of 15 residues. The CDR3 spells CASSYLPGQQETQYF. CDR3 DNA sequence: TGTGCCAGCAGTTACCTACCGGGACAGCAAGAGACCCAGTACTTC.

The chain carries TRBV27 and TRBJ1-2, with no clear D. The CDR3 covers 14 residues. The germline V and J ends were trimmed by 6 bases and 3 bases, with 14 bases remaining between them. CDR1 and CDR2 (germline): MNHEY, SMNVEV (reference sequence). The CDR3 protein is CASSPPSPYYGYTF. CDR3 in DNA: TGTGCCAGCAGCCCCCCATCCCCTTACTATGGCTACACCTTC.

The chain couples TRBV20-1 to TRBJ2-5, with D perhaps TRBD1 (6 bases). This CDR3 has 12 amino acids. V lost 5 bases, J lost 4 bases, and 11 bases lay in between. CDR1 and CDR2 from the germline V gene are DFQATT and SNEGSKA (reference sequence). Here the CDR3 DNA reads TGCAGTGCTCAGGGGTTTGGAGAGACCCAGTACTTC. Its protein is CSAQGFGETQYF.

J is TRBJ2-1 and V is TRBV15; TRBD2 agrees at 8 bases. The J segment lost 0 bases and the V segment lost 0 bases, leaving 1 base of the junction unmatched. Germline V gene data show CDR1 as LNHNV and CDR2 as YYDKDF (reference sequence). The CDR3 is 16 amino acids. CDR3 sequence reads: CATSRDRGGSYNEQFF. CDR3 sequence (DNA): TGTGCCACCAGCAGAGATCGGGGGGGCTCCTACAATGAGCAGTTCTTC.

The chain combines TRBV11-2 with TRBJ2-2; D not resolved. The V and J ends lost 5 bases and 7 bases respectively, with 11 bases between them. Germline loops: CDR1 SGHAT, CDR2 FQNNGV. CDR3 length equals 13 residues. This chain's CDR3 is CASSPGLGGELFF. The CDR3 DNA follows: TGTGCCAGCAGCCCCGGTTTAGGCGGGGAGCTGTTTTTT.

The chain employs TRBV9 and TRBJ2-3, with 7 bases identical to TRBD2. With V trimmed by 4 bases and J by 3 bases, 8 bases remained unmatched. Germline CDR1 SGDLS, CDR2 YYNGEE. The CDR3 has 15 amino acids. CDR3 loop: CASSSRTSITDTQYF. For the CDR3, the DNA is TGTGCCAGCAGCTCCCGGACTAGTATAACAGATACGCAGTATTTT.

This sequence joins TRBV3-1 and TRBJ1-1; a possible D gene is TRBD1 (6 bases). In germline, CDR1 is LGHDT, CDR2 YNNKEL (reference sequence). V was clipped by 5 bases and J by 4 bases, with 8 bases between them. The CDR3 is made up of 12 amino acids. CDR3 loop: CASSEGGTEAFF. CDR3 nucleotides: TGTGCCAGCAGCGAAGGGGGCACTGAAGCTTTCTTT.

A word on this clonotype: One end of the junction fails to match germline, which may point to a read error. The chain is built from TRBV5-4 and TRBJ2-7, with 9 bases fitting TRBD1. CDR3 size: 14 residues. The germline gives CDR1 SGHNT, CDR2 YYREEE (reference sequence). Written as DNA, the CDR3 is TGTGCCAGCACCTTGACAGGGGGGTCCTACGAGCAGTACTTC. Its translation is CASTLTGGSYEQYF.

J is TRBJ1-5 and V is TRBV20-1, with TRBD1 identical over 7 bases. V lost 7 bases and J lost 2; bases outside the gene matches: 11. This CDR3 region has 15 residues. The germline gives CDR1 DFQATT, CDR2 SNEGSKA (reference sequence). CDR3 coding DNA: TGCAGTGTCGCGAAGGGGGCGCATGGCAATCAGCCCCAGCATTTT. Translation gives CSVAKGAHGNQPQHF.

The chain couples TRBV6-2 or TRBV6-3 to TRBJ2-7; D is perhaps TRBD1 or TRBD2 (6 bases each). Germline CDR1 reads MNHEY; CDR2 reads SVGEGT. The germline V and J ends were trimmed by 7 bases and 1 base, with 14 bases remaining between them. The CDR3 sequence is 14 residues long. The DNA for the CDR3 is TGTGCCAGCAACCCGGGGGCGTTTTCCTACGAGCAGTACTTC. Its translation is CASNPGAFSYEQYF.

The rearrangement links TRBV9 to TRBJ1-1; D is uncertain. The CDR3 totals 13 residues. V dropped 3 bases and J dropped 4 bases, with 10 bases sitting between them. Germline values: CDR1 SGDLS, CDR2 YYNGEE. The CDR3 loop reads CASSARPSTEAFF. For the CDR3, the DNA is TGTGCCAGCAGCGCCCGGCCCAGCACTGAAGCTTTCTTT.

V is TRBV24-1 and J is TRBJ2-5; no reliable D call. Trimming removed 8 bases at V and 2 bases at J, with 11 bases between. Germline V CDR1 and CDR2: KGHDR, SFDVKD. The CDR3 extends over 13 amino acids. CDR3 residues: CATTLTSQETQYF. The DNA for the CDR3 is TGTGCCACCACCTTGACAAGTCAAGAGACCCAGTACTTC.